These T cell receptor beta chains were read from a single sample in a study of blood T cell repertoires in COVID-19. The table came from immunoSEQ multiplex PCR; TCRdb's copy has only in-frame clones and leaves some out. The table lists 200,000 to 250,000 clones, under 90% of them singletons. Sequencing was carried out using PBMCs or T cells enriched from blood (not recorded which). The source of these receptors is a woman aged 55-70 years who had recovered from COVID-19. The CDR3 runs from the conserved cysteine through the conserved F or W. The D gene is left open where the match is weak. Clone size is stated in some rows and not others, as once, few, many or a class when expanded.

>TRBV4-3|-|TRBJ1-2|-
CASSAGGYGYTF
TGCGCCAGCAGCGCCGGGGGCTATGGCTACACCTTC
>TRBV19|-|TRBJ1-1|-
CASTQVGGIAFF
TGTGCCAGTACCCAGGTCGGAGGGATAGCTTTCTTT
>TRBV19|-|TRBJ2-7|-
CASRGSYEQYF
TGTGCCAGTCGGGGATCCTACGAGCAGTACTTC
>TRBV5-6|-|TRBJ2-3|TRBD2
CASSVRGGPPDTQYF
TGTGCCAGCAGCGTGCGGGGGGGTCCCCCAGATACGCAGTATTTT
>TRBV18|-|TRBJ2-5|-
CASSSPGGGPGWTQYF
TGTGCCAGCTCATCCCCAGGAGGGGGCCCTGGGTGGACCCAGTACTTC
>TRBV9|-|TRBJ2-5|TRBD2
CASSVVGPGTTRPETQYF
TGTGCCAGCAGCGTAGTAGGGCCCGGGACTACCCGTCCTGAGACCCAGTACTTC
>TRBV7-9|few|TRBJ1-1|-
CASSVSGQASGAEAFF
TGTGCCAGCAGCGTTAGCGGGCAGGCCTCGGGGGCTGAAGCTTTCTTT
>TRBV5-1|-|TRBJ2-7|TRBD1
CASSNRQGYSYEQYF
TGCGCCAGCAGCAACCGACAGGGGTACTCCTACGAGCAGTACTTC
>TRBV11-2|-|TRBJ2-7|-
CASSIRGQNYEQYF
TGTGCCAGCAGCATTAGGGGACAAAACTACGAGCAGTACTTC
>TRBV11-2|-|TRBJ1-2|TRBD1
CASSLNVNRDRAYGYTF
TGTGCCAGCAGCCTAAACGTTAACCGGGACAGGGCTTATGGCTACACCTTC
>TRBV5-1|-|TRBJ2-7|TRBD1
CASSLAAGGVSYEQYF
TGCGCCAGCAGCTTGGCCGCAGGGGGTGTATCCTACGAGCAGTACTTC
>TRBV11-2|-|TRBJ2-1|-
CASSLSRNPNNEQFF
TGTGCCAGCAGCTTAAGCAGGAATCCTAACAATGAGCAGTTCTTC
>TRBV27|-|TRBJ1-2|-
CASSLLGGEGTNYGYTF
TGTGCCAGCAGTTTATTGGGAGGGGAGGGAACTAACTATGGCTACACCTTC
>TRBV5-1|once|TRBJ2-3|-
CASSWAGPSQPADTQYF
TGCGCCAGCAGCTGGGCAGGTCCTAGCCAGCCCGCAGATACGCAGTATTTT
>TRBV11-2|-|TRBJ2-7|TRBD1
CASSFSGTGGFEQYF
TGTGCCAGCAGCTTTTCCGGGACAGGGGGATTCGAGCAGTACTTC
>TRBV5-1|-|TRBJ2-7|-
CASSLDDQVEQYF
TGCGCCAGCAGCTTGGACGATCAGGTCGAGCAGTACTTC
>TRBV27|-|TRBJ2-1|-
CASSFDGAYNEQFF
TGTGCCAGCAGCTTCGACGGGGCCTACAATGAGCAGTTCTTC
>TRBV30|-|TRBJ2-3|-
CAWGHGDTSTDTQYF
TGTGCCTGGGGGCACGGGGATACTAGCACAGATACGCAGTATTTT
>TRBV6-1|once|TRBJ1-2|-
CASSEQGTYGYTF
TGTGCCAGCAGTGAACAGGGAACTTATGGCTACACCTTC
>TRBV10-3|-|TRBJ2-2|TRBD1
CAISELNDRVNTGELFF
TGTGCCATCAGTGAGTTAAACGACAGGGTGAACACCGGGGAGCTGTTTTTT